The text below deals with one T cell receptor beta chain. The data are from a study of cytomegalovirus exposure and HLA in healthy donors. The PCR made use of 60 Vbeta and 13 Jbeta primers. Produced via immunoSEQ multiplex PCR; TCRdb's table is partial and in-frame only. This sample has 90,000 to 150,000 clones, with over 60% found just once. This receptor was obtained from a man aged 35 to 55 in good health and CMV-seropositive. What was sequenced was PBMCs.

Here the CDR3 reads CASSSPSGGARDTQYF. CDR3 nucleotides: TGTGCCAGCAGTTCCCCTAGCGGGGGGGCGAGGGATACGCAGTATTTT. The V gene is TRBV28, the J gene TRBJ2-3; 12 bases agree with TRBD2. The V gene end was trimmed by 4 bases and the J gene end by 6 bases; junction bases not matched to a gene: 8. The CDR3 is 16 amino acids. The germline V gene has CDR1 MDHEN and CDR2 SYDVKM.